This TCR beta chain derives from a study of shared clonotypes between healthy human individuals. This clone has only a few counts. What it recognizes is unknown. Germline-derived CDR1 and CDR2 are LNHDA and SQIVND (reference sequence). Trimming removed 1 base at V and 2 bases at J, with 8 bases between. The CDR3 spans 14 residues. Overall study results and limits: Clonotype sharing among donors was expected to depend on sequencing depth.

The assay was immunoSEQ multiplex PCR, and TCRdb's table has in-frame clones only and misses some. This sample yields about 510,000 clones, of which about 80% are seen a single time; roughly an eighth belongs to the top ten. This chain uses TRBV19 with TRBJ1-2, with D hard to call. This receptor was identified in a woman between 40 and 50 years old in good health. Some clones in this sample may be carry-over from other donors' samples. Sequenced material: PBMCs. CDR3 protein: CASSIGHTNYGYTF. CDR3 nucleotides: TGTGCCAGTAGTATAGGTCACACGAACTATGGCTACACCTTC.